This entry describes one TCR beta chain. Its antigen is not known. TCRdb re-called the 5' RACE reads and shows each CDR3 protein once, DNA omitted. In all, the sample yields 400,000 to 450,000 distinct CDR3 sequences. The sample is drawn from a study of T cells expressing NK-cell markers. Study-wide results and limits: The CD3+CD56-NKG2C+ fraction was also led by these clonotypes in a few donors.

The CDR3 contains 16 residues. This rearrangement joins TRBV12-3 or TRBV12-4 to TRBJ2-3; TCRdb designates TRBD2, a call that cannot be tested without DNA. The sequencing sample was made of blood T cells: a sorted CD56 or NKG2C T cell subset, CD4+ or CD8+ T cells, or bulk PBMC T cells (not recorded which). The sequence derives from a woman between 18 and 70 years old in good health. CDR3 residues: CASRGLAGGRADTQYF.